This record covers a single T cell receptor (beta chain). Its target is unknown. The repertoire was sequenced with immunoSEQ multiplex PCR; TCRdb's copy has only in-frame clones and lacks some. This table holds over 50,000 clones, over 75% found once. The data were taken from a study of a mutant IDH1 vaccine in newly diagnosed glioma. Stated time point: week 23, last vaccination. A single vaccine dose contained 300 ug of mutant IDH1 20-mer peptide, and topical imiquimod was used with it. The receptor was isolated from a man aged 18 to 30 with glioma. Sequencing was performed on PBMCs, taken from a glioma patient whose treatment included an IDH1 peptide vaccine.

CDR3 coding DNA: TGTGCCAGCAGTTACTCGCCCGGTTCCCCTGAAGCTTTCTTT. Translated, it gives CASSYSPGSPEAFF. The chain links TRBV6-6 to TRBJ1-1; no clear D gene. This CDR3 has 14 residues. Per germline, CDR1 MNHNY and CDR2 SVGAGI (reference sequence). The germline V and J ends were trimmed by 0 bases and 6 bases, with 11 bases remaining between them.